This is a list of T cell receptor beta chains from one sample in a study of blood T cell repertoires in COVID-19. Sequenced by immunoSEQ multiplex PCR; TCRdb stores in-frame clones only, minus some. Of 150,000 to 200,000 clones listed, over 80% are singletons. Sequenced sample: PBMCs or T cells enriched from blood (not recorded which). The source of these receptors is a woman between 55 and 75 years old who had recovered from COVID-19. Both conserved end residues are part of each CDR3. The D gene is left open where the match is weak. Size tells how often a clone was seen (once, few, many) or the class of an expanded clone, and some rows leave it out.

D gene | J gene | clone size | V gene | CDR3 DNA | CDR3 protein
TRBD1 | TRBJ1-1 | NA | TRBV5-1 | TGCGCCAGCAGCGTGGGGACAGAGTTCCCTGAAGCTTTCTTT | CASSVGTEFPEAFF
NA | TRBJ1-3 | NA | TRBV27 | TGTGCCAGCAGTCCCTTAACGGGGAGCTCTGGAAACACCATATATTTT | CASSPLTGSSGNTIYF
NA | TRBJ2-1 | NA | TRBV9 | TGTGCCAGCAGCGTAGGGCCAAATGAGCAGTTCTTC | CASSVGPNEQFF
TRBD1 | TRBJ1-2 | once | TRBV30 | TGTGCCTGGAGTGCCGGGACAGGGGCAGCTAACTATGGCTACACCTTC | CAWSAGTGAANYGYTF
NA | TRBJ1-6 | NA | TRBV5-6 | TGTGCCAGCAGCTTTTGGGGCCTAAATTCACCCCTCCACTTT | CASSFWGLNSPLHF
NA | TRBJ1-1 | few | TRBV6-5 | TGTGCCAGCAGTCGCCTGGGGGGGGAGGGCACTGAAGCTTTCTTT | CASSRLGGEGTEAFF
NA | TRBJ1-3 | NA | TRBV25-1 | TGTGCCAGCAGTGGGGTTTGGGAGGAAGTAAACACCATATATTTT | CASSGVWEEVNTIYF
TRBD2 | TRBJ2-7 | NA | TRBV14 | TGTGCCAGCAGCCAAGCTAGCGGGAGGTTGTACGAGCAGTACTTC | CASSQASGRLYEQYF
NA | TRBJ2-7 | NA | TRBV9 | TGTGCCAGCAGCAGGAGCGGAGCCTACGAGCAGTACTTC | CASSRSGAYEQYF
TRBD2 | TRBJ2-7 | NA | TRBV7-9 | TGTGCCAGCAGCTTACAGGCGGGAGGTCCCTACGAGCAGTACTTC | CASSLQAGGPYEQYF
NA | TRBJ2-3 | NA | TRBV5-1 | TGCGCCAGCAGCTTGAGCACGATCACAGATACGCAGTATTTT | CASSLSTITDTQYF
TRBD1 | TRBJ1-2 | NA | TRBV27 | TGTGCCAGCAGACGACAGGGTGAAGACTATGGCTACACCTTC | CASRRQGEDYGYTF
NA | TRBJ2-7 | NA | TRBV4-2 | TGTGCCAGCAGCCAAGATCAGCGAATGGACGAGCAGTACTTC | CASSQDQRMDEQYF
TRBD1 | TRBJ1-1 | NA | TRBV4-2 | TGTGCCAGCAGCCAATCAGGGGGAACTGAAGCTTTCTTT | CASSQSGGTEAFF
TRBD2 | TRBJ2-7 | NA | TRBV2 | TGTGCCAGCAGTAAGGAGCGGGGGCTGACTTACGAGCAGTACTTC | CASSKERGLTYEQYF
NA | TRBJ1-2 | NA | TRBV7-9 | TGTGCCAGCAGCTTATCAGGGGACTATGGCTACACCTTC | CASSLSGDYGYTF
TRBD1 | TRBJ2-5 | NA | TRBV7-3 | TGTGCCAGCAGTCCCGGACAGGGGGAGACCCAGTACTTC | CASSPGQGETQYF
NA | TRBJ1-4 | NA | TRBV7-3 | TGTGCCAGCAGCTTAACAGGGGCCCGCAATGAAAAACTGTTTTTT | CASSLTGARNEKLFF
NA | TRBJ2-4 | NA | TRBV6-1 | TGTGCCAGCAGTGATAAGCGGAGAGAGGAGCTGGCCAAAAACATTCAGTACTTC | CASSDKRREELAKNIQYF
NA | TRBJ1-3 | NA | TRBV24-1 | TGTGCCACCAGTGATTCTAGAGGTTCTGGAAACACCATATATTTT | CATSDSRGSGNTIYF
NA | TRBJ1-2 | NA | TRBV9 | TGTGCCAGCAGCGTAGGGGGCCGATATGGCTACACCTTC | CASSVGGRYGYTF
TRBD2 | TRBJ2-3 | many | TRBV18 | TGTGCCAGCTCACCCCTAGCGGGGGCCACAGATACGCAGTATTTT | CASSPLAGATDTQYF
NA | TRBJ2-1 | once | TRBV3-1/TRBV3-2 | TGTGCCAGCAGCCAGGGAGGACTTTCCTACAATGAGCAGTTCTTC | CASSQGGLSYNEQFF
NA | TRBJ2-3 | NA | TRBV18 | TGTGCCAGCTCACCACCTAGCCGCGGCGCTCGAACAGATACGCAGTATTTT | CASSPPSRGARTDTQYF
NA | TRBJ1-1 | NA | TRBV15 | TGTGCCACCAGCCCAGAAACAGGGATTAACACTGAAGCTTTCTTT | CATSPETGINTEAFF
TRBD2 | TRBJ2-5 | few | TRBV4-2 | TGTGCCAGCAGCTCTGGGACTAGCGGGAGGGTGGAGACCCAGTACTTC | CASSSGTSGRVETQYF
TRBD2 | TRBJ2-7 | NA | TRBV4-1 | TGCGCCAGCAGCCAGGGCGCGGGAGTTGAGCAGTACTTC | CASSQGAGVEQYF
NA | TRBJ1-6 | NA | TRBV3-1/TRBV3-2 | TGTGCCAGCAGCCAAGTGGGAGGACCGGCATCACCCCTCCACTTT | CASSQVGGPASPLHF
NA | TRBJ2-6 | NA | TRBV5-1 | TGCGCCAGCAGTCGGTTCGCAGGGTCAATTCCCTCTGGGGCCAACGTCCTGACTTTC | CASSRFAGSIPSGANVLTF
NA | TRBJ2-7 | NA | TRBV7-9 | TGTGCCAGCAGCTTAGTACCAGCCTACGAGCAGTACTTC | CASSLVPAYEQYF
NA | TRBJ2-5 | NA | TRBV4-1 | TGCGCCAGCAGCCAAGATTTACGGGGGGCCTGGGAGACCCAGTACTTC | CASSQDLRGAWETQYF